This T cell receptor (beta chain) was captured by sequencing in a study of blood T cell repertoires in COVID-19. Study background: The United States, Italy and Spain provided the acute and convalescent COVID-19 samples. Sources were T cells, B-cell-depleted T cells, or PBMCs; the material itself was cDNA or gDNA.

Only in-frame clones appear in the TCRdb table, and some are missing; sequencing was by immunoSEQ multiplex PCR. The data contain about 43,000 clones, about nine tenths of them singletons. The germline gives CDR1 SGHTA, CDR2 FQGTGA. Trimming removed 5 bases from V and 8 bases from J; junction bases left unmatched: 15. CDR3 size: 16 residues. The chain carries TRBV7-3 and TRBJ2-1; 7 bases are shared with TRBD1. The clonotype was recovered from a man in his 60s with active COVID-19. Specimen: peripheral blood. The CDR3 DNA reads as TGTGCCAGCAGCCCCCTTCCCGGGACAGTATATCATGAGCAGTTCTTC. It encodes CASSPLPGTVYHEQFF.